This T cell receptor beta chain derives from a study of blood T cell repertoires in COVID-19. About the study: Some COVID-19 samples were acute and others convalescent; all came from the United States, Italy and Spain. Sources were T cells, B-cell-depleted T cells, or PBMCs; the material itself was cDNA or gDNA.

Per the original data handling: Amplification of reference gene primers provided the estimated nucleated cell counts. Assay used: immunoSEQ multiplex PCR; TCRdb lists only in-frame clones, some missing. D and trimming were read from the DNA, whereas the V and J calls and clone size are those reported in that table. This table holds roughly 150,000 clones, over 70% found once. The sequencing sample was made of peripheral blood. The TCR sequence derives from a man in his forties or fifties with active or convalescent COVID-19.

Written as DNA, the CDR3 is TGTGCCAGCAATCCCCGAGGCTCCTATAATTCACCCCTCCACTTT. This translates into CASNPRGSYNSPLHF. The chain employs TRBV5-8 and TRBJ1-6; no clear D. This CDR3 is 15 amino acids long. Trimming shortened V by 6 bases and J by 0 bases, and 10 bases separated the two germline ends. Germline assignment: CDR1 SGHTS and CDR2 YDEGEE.